This TCR beta chain appears in the sequencing data of a study of shared T cell receptors in the human thymus. CDR3 length: 15 residues. V shed 0 bases and J shed 5 bases, with 9 bases lying between them. In germline, CDR1 is SGHTS, CDR2 YDEGEE. The assay was immunoSEQ multiplex PCR, and TCRdb's table has in-frame clones only and misses some. The sample holds 650,000 to 950,000 clones, approximately 83% seen once. The same sample was also studied in work on human thymus T cells. That report notes: In corrective heart surgery, resections were taken, and these provided the thymus tissue. Gene usage for V and J segments appeared biased in thymic and blood repertoires.

The receptor was isolated from a girl less than two years old with a congenital heart defect. This chain links TRBV5-8 with TRBJ1-6, with a possible D match to TRBD1 (5 bases). The sequencing input was thymocytes. The DNA of the CDR3 is TGTGCCAGCAGCTTGGCGGCAGGGAATAATTCACCCCTCCACTTT. It translates to CASSLAAGNNSPLHF.